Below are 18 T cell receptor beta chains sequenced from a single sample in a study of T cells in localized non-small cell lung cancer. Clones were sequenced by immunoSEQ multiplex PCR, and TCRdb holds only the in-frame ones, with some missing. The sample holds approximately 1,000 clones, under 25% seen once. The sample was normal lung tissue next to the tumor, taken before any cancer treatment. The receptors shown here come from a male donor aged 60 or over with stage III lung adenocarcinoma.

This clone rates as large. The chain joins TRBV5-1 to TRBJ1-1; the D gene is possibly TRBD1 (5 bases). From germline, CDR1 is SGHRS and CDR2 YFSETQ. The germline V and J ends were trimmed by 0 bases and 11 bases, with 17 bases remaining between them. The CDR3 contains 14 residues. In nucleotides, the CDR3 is TGCGCCAGCAGCTTGGATGGGACTTGGAACGAGGCTTTCTTT. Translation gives CASSLDGTWNEAFF.

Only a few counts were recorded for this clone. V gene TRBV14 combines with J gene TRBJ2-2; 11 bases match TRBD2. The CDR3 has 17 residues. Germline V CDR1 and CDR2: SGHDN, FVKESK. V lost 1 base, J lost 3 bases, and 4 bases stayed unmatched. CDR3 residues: CASSQGALAGDTGELFF. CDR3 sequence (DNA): TGTGCCAGCAGCCAAGGAGCACTAGCGGGGGACACCGGGGAGCTGTTTTTT.

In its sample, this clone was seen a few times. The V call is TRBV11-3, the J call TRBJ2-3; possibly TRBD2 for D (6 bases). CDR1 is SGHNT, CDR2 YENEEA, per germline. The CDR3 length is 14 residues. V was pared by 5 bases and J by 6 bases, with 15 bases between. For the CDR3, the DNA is TGTGCCAGCAGCCCCCGTCCGGCGGGGGATACGCAGTATTTT. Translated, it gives CASSPRPAGDTQYF.

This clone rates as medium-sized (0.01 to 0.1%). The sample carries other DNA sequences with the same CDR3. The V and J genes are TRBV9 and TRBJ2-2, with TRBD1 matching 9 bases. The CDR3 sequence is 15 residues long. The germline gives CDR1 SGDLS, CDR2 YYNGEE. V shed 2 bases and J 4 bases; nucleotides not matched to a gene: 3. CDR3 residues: CASSVETGGTGELFF. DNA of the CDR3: TGTGCCAGCAGCGTGGAGACAGGGGGCACCGGGGAGCTGTTTTTT.

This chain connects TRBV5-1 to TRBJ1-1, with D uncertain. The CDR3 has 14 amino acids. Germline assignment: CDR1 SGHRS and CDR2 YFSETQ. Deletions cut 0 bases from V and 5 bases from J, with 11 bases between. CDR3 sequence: CASSLGAEGTEAFF. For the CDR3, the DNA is TGCGCCAGCAGCTTGGGGGCTGAAGGGACTGAAGCTTTCTTT.

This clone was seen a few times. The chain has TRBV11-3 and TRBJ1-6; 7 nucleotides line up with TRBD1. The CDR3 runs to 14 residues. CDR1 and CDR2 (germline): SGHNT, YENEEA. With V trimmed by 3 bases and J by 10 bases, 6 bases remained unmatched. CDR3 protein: CASSFRGLLSPLHF. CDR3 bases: TGTGCCAGCAGCTTTAGGGGGCTTCTCTCACCCCTCCACTTT.

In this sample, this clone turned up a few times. CDR3 DNA: TGTGCCAGCAGCTTCAGAGCGGGGGCCGGTACAGATACGCAGTATTTT. This translates into CASSFRAGAGTDTQYF. This chain connects TRBV11-3 to TRBJ2-3; 8 positions agree with TRBD2. After removal of 3 bases from V and 3 bases from J, the junction contained 8 bases not matched to a gene. The CDR3 is made up of 16 amino acids. Germline V CDR1 and CDR2: SGHNT, YENEEA.

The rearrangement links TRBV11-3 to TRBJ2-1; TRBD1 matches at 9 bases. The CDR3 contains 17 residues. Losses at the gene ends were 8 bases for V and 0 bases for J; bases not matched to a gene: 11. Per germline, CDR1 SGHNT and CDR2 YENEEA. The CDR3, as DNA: TGTGCCAGCCTGTACCGGGACAGGGCTAGCTCCTACAATGAGCAGTTCTTC. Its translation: CASLYRDRASSYNEQFF.

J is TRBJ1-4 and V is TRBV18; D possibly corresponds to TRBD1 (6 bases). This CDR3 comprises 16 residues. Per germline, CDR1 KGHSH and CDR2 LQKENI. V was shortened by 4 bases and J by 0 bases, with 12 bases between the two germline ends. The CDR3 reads CASSQRQAATNEKLFF. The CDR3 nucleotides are TGTGCCAGCTCACAGAGACAGGCGGCAACTAATGAAAAACTGTTTTTT.

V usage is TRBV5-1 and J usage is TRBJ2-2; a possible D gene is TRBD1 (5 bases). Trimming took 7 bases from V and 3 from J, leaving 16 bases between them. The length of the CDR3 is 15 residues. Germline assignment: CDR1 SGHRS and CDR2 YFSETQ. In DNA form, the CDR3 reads TGCGCCAGCGGCGGTGGGGCGTTGGACACCGGGGAGCTGTTTTTT. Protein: CASGGGALDTGELFF. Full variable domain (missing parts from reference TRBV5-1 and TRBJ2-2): KAGVTQTPRYLIKTRGQQVTLSCSPISGHRSVSWYQQTPGQGLQFLFEYFSETQRNKGNFPGRFSGRQFSNSRSEMNVSTLELGDSALYLCASGGGALDTGELFFGEGSRLTVL.

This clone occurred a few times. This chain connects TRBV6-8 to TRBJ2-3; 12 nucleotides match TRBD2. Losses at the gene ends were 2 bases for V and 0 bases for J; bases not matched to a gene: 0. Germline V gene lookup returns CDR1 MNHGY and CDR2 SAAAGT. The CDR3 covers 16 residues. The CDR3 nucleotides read TGTGCCAGCAGTTACGGACTAGCGGGGAGCACAGATACGCAGTATTTT. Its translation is CASSYGLAGSTDTQYF.

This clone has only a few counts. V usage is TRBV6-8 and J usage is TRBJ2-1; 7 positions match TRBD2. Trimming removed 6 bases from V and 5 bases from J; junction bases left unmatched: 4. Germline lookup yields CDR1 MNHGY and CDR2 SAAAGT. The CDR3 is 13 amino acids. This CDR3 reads CASSWRGNNEQFF. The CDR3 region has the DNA TGTGCCAGCAGCTGGCGGGGGAACAATGAGCAGTTCTTC.

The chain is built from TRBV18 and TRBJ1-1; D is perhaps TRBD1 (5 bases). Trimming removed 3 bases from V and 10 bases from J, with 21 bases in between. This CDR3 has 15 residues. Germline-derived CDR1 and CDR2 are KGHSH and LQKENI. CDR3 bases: TGTGCCAGCTCACCTCAAGGGGTTCTGGACCTGGGAGCTTTCTTT. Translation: CASSPQGVLDLGAFF. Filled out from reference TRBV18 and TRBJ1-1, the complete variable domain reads NAGVMQNPRHLVRRRGQEARLRCSPMKGHSHVYWYRQLPEEGLKFMVYLQKENIIDESGMPKERFSAEFPKEGPSILRIQQVVRGDSAAYFCASSPQGVLDLGAFFGQGTRLTVV.

In DNA form, the CDR3 reads TGTGCCAGTATGGATCCGGGGACAAGGATCGAAGCTTTCTTT. It specifies CASMDPGTRIEAFF. V and J are TRBV19 and TRBJ1-1; D might be TRBD1 (6 bases). CDR3 size: 14 residues. Germline CDR1 reads LNHDA; CDR2 reads SQIVND (reference sequence). V dropped 7 bases and J dropped 8 bases, with 20 bases sitting between them.

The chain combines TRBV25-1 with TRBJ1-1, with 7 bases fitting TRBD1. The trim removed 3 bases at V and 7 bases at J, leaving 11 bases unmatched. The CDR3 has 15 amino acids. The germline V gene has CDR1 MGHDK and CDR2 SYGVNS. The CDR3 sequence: CASSESRGSSNEAFF. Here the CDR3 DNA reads TGTGCCAGCAGTGAGAGCAGGGGGTCATCGAATGAAGCTTTCTTT.

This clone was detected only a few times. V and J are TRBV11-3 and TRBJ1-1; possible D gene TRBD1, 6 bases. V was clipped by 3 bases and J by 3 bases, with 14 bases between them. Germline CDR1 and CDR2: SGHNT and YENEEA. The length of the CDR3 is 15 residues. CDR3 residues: CASSLGRGGYTEAFF. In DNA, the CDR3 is TGTGCCAGCAGCTTGGGAAGGGGGGGCTACACTGAAGCTTTCTTT.

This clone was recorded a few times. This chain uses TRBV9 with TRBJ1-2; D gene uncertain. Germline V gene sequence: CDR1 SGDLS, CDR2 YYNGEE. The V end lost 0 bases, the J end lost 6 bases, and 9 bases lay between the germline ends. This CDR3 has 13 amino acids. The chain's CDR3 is CASSVDVRNGYTF. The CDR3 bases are TGTGCCAGCAGCGTAGATGTGCGAAATGGCTACACCTTC.

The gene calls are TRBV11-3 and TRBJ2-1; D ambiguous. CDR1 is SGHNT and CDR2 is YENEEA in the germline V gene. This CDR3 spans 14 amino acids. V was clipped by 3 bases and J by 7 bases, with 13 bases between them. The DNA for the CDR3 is TGTGCCAGCAGCTTCGGTTCTGAGTGGAATGAGCAGTTCTTC. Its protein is CASSFGSEWNEQFF.